The 8 T cell receptor beta chains presented below share a single source sample, sequenced in a study of control samples from healthy donors and cancer patients (dated by TCRdb to 2019 to 2021). Libraries were made using the immunoSEQ multiplex PCR assay. Imported from immuneACCESS, the table was reduced by TCRdb to in-frame sequences with V and J called. These copies leave out some clones; in studies compared against another copy, an unresolved V gene accounts for under half, and the cause of the remainder is not known. The sample contains under 75,000 clones, roughly 85% of them found a single time. Clones ranked in the top ten supply 4.5% to 7% of the sample. Sequences were obtained from blood. Every receptor here comes from a man aged 40-49 years in good health.

This chain links TRBV10-3 with TRBJ2-5; tentatively, D is TRBD2 (6 bases). Trimming removed 4 bases at V and 5 bases at J, with 11 bases between. Germline values: CDR1 ENHRY, CDR2 SYGVKD. CDR3 length: 13 residues. CDR3 residues: CAISVPGRETQYF. CDR3 nucleotide sequence: TGTGCCATCAGTGTGCCAGGGAGGGAGACCCAGTACTTC.

The chain combines TRBV3-1 (or the pseudogene TRBV3-2) with TRBJ2-1; 8 bases map to TRBD2. V shed 3 bases, J shed 2 bases, and the junction held 12 bases outside the gene matches. Per the germline V gene, CDR1 is LGHDT and CDR2 is YNNKEL (reference sequence). This CDR3 has 18 amino acids. The CDR3 nucleotides are TGTGCCAGCAGCCATCTCCGGATGGGCGGGGGGACCTACAATGAGCAGTTCTTC. Residues: CASSHLRMGGGTYNEQFF.

This clone was observed a single time. In nucleotides, the CDR3 is TGTGCCAGCAGCTTAGGAGGACTAGAAGCATCCTACGAGCAGTACTTC. Translating it yields CASSLGGLEASYEQYF. J is TRBJ2-7 and V is TRBV7-2; 7 nucleotides match TRBD2. V shed 1 base, J shed 1 base, and the junction held 7 bases outside the gene matches. Looked up from germline, CDR1 is SGHTA and CDR2 is FQGNSA. The CDR3 has 16 amino acids.

The CDR3 spells CASSSSLSGGAETQYF. The CDR3 DNA reads as TGTGCCAGCAGCTCATCTTTAAGCGGGGGGGCAGAGACCCAGTACTTC. The chain is built from TRBV7-3 and TRBJ2-5; TRBD2 aligns across 10 bases. Germline V lookup: CDR1 SGHTA, CDR2 FQGTGA. Unmatched junction bases numbered 9, after V lost 4 bases and J lost 4 bases. The CDR3 is 16 residues long. Filled out from reference TRBV7-3 and TRBJ2-5, the complete variable domain reads GAGVSQTPSNKVTEKGKYVELRCDPISGHTALYWYRQSLGQGPEFLIYFQGTGAADDSGLPNDRFFAVRPEGSVSTLKIQRTERGDSAVYLCASSSSLSGGAETQYFGPGTRLLVL.

This chain connects TRBV3-1 (or the pseudogene TRBV3-2) to TRBJ2-7; maybe TRBD2 (5 bases). CDR1 is LGHDT, CDR2 YNNKEL, per germline (reference sequence). V lost 0 bases and J lost 1, with 13 bases in between. This CDR3 is built from 16 residues. For the CDR3, the DNA is TGTGCCAGCAGCCAAGATCTGGGGAGAAGATCCTACGAGCAGTACTTC. It translates to CASSQDLGRRSYEQYF.

The chain couples TRBV19 to TRBJ1-3; D is possibly TRBD1 (6 bases). V lost 4 bases and J lost 4, with 14 bases in between. The germline CDR1 and CDR2 sequences are LNHDA and SQIVND (reference sequence). The CDR3 extends over 15 amino acids. The CDR3 loop is CASSNRTVAGNTIYF. The CDR3 DNA follows: TGTGCCAGTAGTAACAGGACAGTGGCCGGAAACACCATATATTTT. Full variable domain (rest looked up from reference TRBV19 and TRBJ1-3): DGGITQSPKYLFRKEGQNVTLSCEQNLNHDAMYWYRQDPGQGLRLIYYSQIVNDFQKGDIAEGYSVSREKKESFPLTVTSAQKNPTAFYLCASSNRTVAGNTIYFGEGSWLTVV.

This clone was picked up one time. The chain couples TRBV27 to TRBJ1-5, with a weak D call TRBD1 (6 bases). This CDR3 is 14 amino acids long. The germline CDR1 and CDR2 sequences are MNHEY and SMNVEV (reference sequence). The V and J ends lost 8 bases and 7 bases respectively, with 18 bases between them. The CDR3 loop is CASRLRGGGQPQHF. CDR3 nucleotide sequence: TGTGCCAGCCGGTTACGAGGGGGAGGACAGCCCCAGCATTTT.

The gene calls are TRBV6-2 or TRBV6-3 and TRBJ1-4; a weak D match, TRBD1 (5 bases). The CDR3 has 16 amino acids. Germline CDR1 is MNHEY and CDR2 is SVGEGT. V lost 2 bases to trimming and J lost 5 bases, with 15 bases between them. The CDR3: CASSYILGRPNEKLFF. The CDR3 DNA is TGTGCCAGCAGTTACATATTGGGACGGCCAAATGAAAAACTGTTTTTT.